The 23 T cell receptor beta chains reported below all come from one sample, sequenced in a study of blood T cell repertoires in COVID-19. The method was immunoSEQ multiplex PCR; TCRdb's version includes in-frame clones alone and lacks a portion of them. The sample includes 250,000 to 300,000 clones, 80% to 90% of them seen just once. The sample taken for sequencing was PBMCs or T cells enriched from blood (not recorded which). Receptor source: a man aged 18-30 years who had recovered from COVID-19.

The chain carries TRBV11-2 and TRBJ2-7; a possible D gene is TRBD1 (5 bases). Trimming removed 3 bases at V and 3 bases at J, with 12 bases between. CDR3 length: 14 amino acids. From germline, CDR1 is SGHAT and CDR2 FQNNGV. In nucleotides, the CDR3 is TGTGCCAGCAGCTTGATTCGGACACACTACGAGCAGTACTTC. Translated: CASSLIRTHYEQYF.

V gene TRBV3-1 (or the pseudogene TRBV3-2) combines with J gene TRBJ1-2, with D uncertain. Germline-derived CDR1 and CDR2 are LGHDT and YNNKEL (reference sequence). Trimming shortened V by 4 bases and J by 1 base, and 10 bases separated the two germline ends. There are 14 residues in the CDR3. The CDR3 DNA reads TGTGCCAGCAGCCTCCCAACCTATAACTATGGCTACACCTTC. Translated: CASSLPTYNYGYTF.

The J gene is TRBJ1-5, the V gene TRBV4-1, with TRBD1 as a possible D gene (6 bases). CDR1 is MGHRA, CDR2 YSYEKL, per germline. V gave up 3 bases and J gave up 1 base, with 16 bases separating them. The CDR3 spans 17 residues. In nucleotides, the CDR3 is TGCGCCAGCAGCCAGATTTGGACAGCGGCGAGCAATCAGCCCCAGCATTTT. Protein sequence: CASSQIWTAASNQPQHF.

V gene TRBV27 combines with J gene TRBJ2-3; 11 nucleotides match TRBD1. V gave up 5 bases and J gave up 3 bases; unmatched junction bases: 7. CDR3 length equals 16 residues. CDR1 and CDR2 (germline): MNHEY, SMNVEV (reference sequence). The CDR3 spells CASSHPGQGVTDTQYF. As DNA, the CDR3 is TGTGCCAGCAGTCACCCGGGACAGGGGGTTACAGATACGCAGTATTTT.

The J gene is TRBJ2-1, the V gene TRBV7-6; 13 bases fit TRBD2. The V gene's germline CDR1 is SGHVS and CDR2 FNYEAQ. V shed 4 bases, J shed 8 bases, and the junction held 8 bases outside the gene matches. This CDR3 is 16 amino acids long. This CDR3 reads CASSSPTSGRGDEQFF. CDR3 in DNA: TGTGCCAGCAGCTCACCAACTAGCGGGAGGGGAGATGAGCAGTTCTTC.

This clone has just a few counts. In nucleotides, the CDR3 is TGTGCCAGCAGCTTAATGGGACAGGGGGCGGCCGGGGAGCTGTTTTTT. Encoded protein: CASSLMGQGAAGELFF. The J gene is TRBJ2-2, the V gene TRBV11-3, with 12 bases that match TRBD1. V dropped 2 bases and J dropped 6; count of bases not matched to a gene: 4. The germline gives CDR1 SGHNT, CDR2 YENEEA. This CDR3 contains 16 residues.

The rearrangement uses TRBV6-5 and TRBJ1-1; D is unresolved. Deletions cut 6 bases from V and 3 bases from J, with 14 bases between. The germline V gene encodes CDR1 MNHEY and CDR2 SVGAGI. The CDR3 runs to 14 residues. The CDR3, as DNA: TGTGCCAGCAGGGTCAGGTCTTTGGACACTGAAGCTTTCTTT. Translation gives CASRVRSLDTEAFF.

V is TRBV10-3 and J is TRBJ1-1, with TRBD1 identical over 7 bases. V shed 4 bases and J 1 base; nucleotides not matched to a gene: 15. Germline assignment: CDR1 ENHRY and CDR2 SYGVKD. The CDR3 is 18 amino acids. The CDR3 loop is CAISATDREIRENTEAFF. The CDR3 nucleotides are TGTGCCATCAGTGCGACAGACAGGGAGATTAGGGAGAACACTGAAGCTTTCTTT.

The genes are TRBV7-9 and TRBJ2-7; no reliable D call. Germline V CDR1 and CDR2: SEHNR, FQNEAQ (reference sequence). The germline V and J ends were trimmed by 8 bases and 3 bases, with 11 bases remaining between them. This CDR3 has 12 residues. The CDR3 DNA reads as TGTGCCAGCGGGCGAGTAAGCTACGAGCAGTACTTC. Protein sequence: CASGRVSYEQYF.

This clone was detected only a few times. The rearrangement joins TRBV14 to TRBJ1-4; TRBD1 aligns across 9 bases. Trimming took 4 bases from V and 7 from J; bases not matched to a gene: 7. Germline CDR1 SGHDN, CDR2 FVKESK. CDR3 size: 15 residues. This CDR3 reads CASSLGTGRAEKLFF. The CDR3 DNA is TGTGCCAGCAGCCTCGGGACAGGGCGAGCTGAAAAACTGTTTTTT. Based on the CDR3 plus reference TRBV14 and TRBJ1-4, the full variable domain is EAGVTQFPSHSVIEKGQTVTLRCDPISGHDNLYWYRRVMGKEIKFLLHFVKESKQDESGMPNNRFLAERTGGTYSTLKVQPAELEDSGVYFCASSLGTGRAEKLFFGSGTQLSVL.

The chain recombines TRBV5-1 with TRBJ2-7; TRBD2 matches 12 bases. The CDR3 is 16 amino acids. The germline gives CDR1 SGHRS, CDR2 YFSETQ. V lost 4 bases, J lost 7 bases, and 12 bases stayed unmatched. The CDR3 sequence: CASSPRTSGTEGEQYF. CDR3 bases: TGCGCCAGCAGCCCCCGGACTAGCGGGACCGAGGGTGAGCAGTACTTC.

The chain uses TRBV9 and TRBJ2-7; weak D call: TRBD2 (5 bases). Germline CDR1 reads SGDLS; CDR2 reads YYNGEE. V lost 6 bases, J lost 2 bases, and 12 bases lay in between. CDR3 size: 13 residues. CDR3 DNA sequence: TGTGCCAGCACCCGGGGAGTCACCTACGAGCAGTACTTC. Its protein is CASTRGVTYEQYF.

The J gene is TRBJ2-6, the V gene TRBV7-2; possibly TRBD2 for D (5 bases). This CDR3 comprises 15 residues. V lost 5 bases and J 0 bases, leaving 8 bases between the germline ends. Germline V CDR1 and CDR2: SGHTA, FQGNSA. The CDR3 bases are TGTGCCAGCAGCCCCGAGGGCTCTGGGGCCAACGTCCTGACTTTC. Translating it yields CASSPEGSGANVLTF.

This sequence joins TRBV19 and TRBJ1-6; possible D gene TRBD1, 6 bases. The CDR3 runs 14 residues. The ends were cut back, 7 bases at V and 5 bases at J, with 12 bases in the middle. Germline CDR1 LNHDA, CDR2 SQIVND (reference sequence). CDR3: CASMRDKNNSPLHF. The CDR3 bases are TGTGCCAGTATGAGGGACAAGAATAATTCACCCCTCCACTTT.

The chain couples TRBV27 to TRBJ1-2, with D maybe TRBD1 (5 bases). There are 13 residues in the CDR3. Between the trimmed V and J ends, which lost 3 bases and 4 bases, there was a span of 9 bases. Germline CDR1 MNHEY, CDR2 SMNVEV (reference sequence). The CDR3 sequence is CASSFDSLYGYTF. In DNA, the CDR3 is TGTGCCAGCAGTTTCGACAGCCTCTATGGCTACACCTTC.

The chain links TRBV2 to TRBJ1-5, with D maybe TRBD1 (6 bases). V was shortened by 6 bases and J by 5 bases, with 20 bases between the two germline ends. This CDR3 region has 16 residues. From germline, CDR1 is SNHLY and CDR2 FYNNEI. The DNA of the CDR3 is TGTGCCAGCAGGGAACAGGGAATGCATGGCGATCAGCCCCAGCATTTT. This codes for CASREQGMHGDQPQHF.

Note on this clone: One junction end disagrees with the germline gene, perhaps due to a read error. The gene calls are TRBV6-4 and TRBJ2-1, with TRBD2 matching over 14 bases. The germline gives CDR1 MRHNA, CDR2 SNTAGT. The CDR3 loop spans 15 amino acids. CDR3 coding DNA: TGTGCCAGCAGCCCGGGACTAGCGGGAGACAAGGAGCAGTTCTTC. Protein sequence: CASSPGLAGDKEQFF.

The chain uses TRBV7-9 and TRBJ2-3; 8 bases match TRBD2. V was pared by 5 bases and J by 2 bases, with 6 bases of the junction left unmatched. Per germline, CDR1 SEHNR and CDR2 FQNEAQ (reference sequence). CDR3 length: 15 amino acids. The CDR3 sequence is CASSVTSGATDTQYF. For the CDR3, the DNA is TGTGCCAGCAGCGTTACTAGCGGAGCCACAGATACGCAGTATTTT.

The chain carries TRBV7-2 and TRBJ1-2, with D tentatively TRBD1 (5 bases). There are 16 residues in the CDR3. Looked up from germline, CDR1 is SGHTA and CDR2 is FQGNSA. Trimming took 3 bases from V and 4 from J, leaving 18 bases between them. This chain's CDR3 is CASSLDGWGGSYGYTF. The CDR3 coding sequence is TGTGCCAGCAGCTTGGATGGCTGGGGGGGAAGCTATGGCTACACCTTC.

The CDR3 DNA reads TGTGCCTGGAGGCCCCCCGGGACAGGGGGCAACACTGAAGCTTTCTTT. Protein: CAWRPPGTGGNTEAFF. The chain links TRBV30 to TRBJ1-1, with 12 bases aligning to TRBD1. CDR3 size: 16 residues. The junction had 7 bases not matched to a gene; V was cut back by 3 bases and J by 2 bases. Germline loops: CDR1 GTSNPN, CDR2 SVGIG (reference sequence). Full variable domain (outside the CDR3, taken from reference TRBV30 and TRBJ1-1): SQTIHQWPATLVQPVGSPLSLECTVEGTSNPNLYWYRQAAGRGLQLLFYSVGIGQISSEVPQNLSASRPQDRQFILSSKKLLLSDSGFYLCAWRPPGTGGNTEAFFGQGTRLTVV.

The gene calls are TRBV28 and TRBJ2-7; 11 bases map to TRBD2. Per the germline V gene, CDR1 is MDHEN and CDR2 is SYDVKM. V lost 6 bases, J lost 3 bases, and 7 bases stayed unmatched. The CDR3 spans 15 residues. For the CDR3, the DNA is TGTGCCAGCAGGCCCCGGACTAGCGGGTACTACGAGCAGTACTTC. Translation: CASRPRTSGYYEQYF.

The chain couples TRBV29-1 to TRBJ1-1; D is undetermined. Germline CDR1 SQVTM, CDR2 ANQGSEA. This CDR3 has 11 residues. Trimming stripped 6 bases from V and 8 bases from J, with 13 bases between. CDR3 region: CSVVQQLEAFF. The CDR3 DNA is TGCAGCGTAGTTCAACAGCTCGAAGCTTTCTTT.

This rearrangement joins TRBV12-5 to TRBJ1-1; maybe TRBD1 (5 bases). The CDR3 contains 13 residues. V gave up 5 bases and J gave up 1 base, with 8 bases separating them. Germline V gene data show CDR1 as LGHNT and CDR2 as FRNRAP. CDR3 in amino acids: CASGQGSNTEAFF. The CDR3 DNA reads as TGTGCTAGTGGTCAGGGTTCGAACACTGAAGCTTTCTTT.